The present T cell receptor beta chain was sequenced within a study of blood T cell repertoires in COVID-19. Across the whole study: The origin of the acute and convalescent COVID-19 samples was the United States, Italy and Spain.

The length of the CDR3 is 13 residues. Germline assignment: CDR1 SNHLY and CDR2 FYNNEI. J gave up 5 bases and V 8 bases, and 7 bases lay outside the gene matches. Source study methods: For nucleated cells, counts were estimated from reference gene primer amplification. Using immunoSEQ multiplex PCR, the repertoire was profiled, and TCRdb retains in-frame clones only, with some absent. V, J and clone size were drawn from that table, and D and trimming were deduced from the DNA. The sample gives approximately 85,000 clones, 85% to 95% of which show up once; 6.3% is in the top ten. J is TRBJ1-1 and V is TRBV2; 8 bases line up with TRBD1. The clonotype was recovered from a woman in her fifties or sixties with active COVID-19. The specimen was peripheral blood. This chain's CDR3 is CASLWGTGTEAFF. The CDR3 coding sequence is TGTGCCAGCCTGTGGGGGACAGGAACTGAAGCTTTCTTT.